The 14 T cell receptor beta chains presented below share a single source sample, sequenced in a study of blood T cell repertoires in COVID-19. Profiling relied on immunoSEQ multiplex PCR, and the TCRdb table lists in-frame clones only, not all of them. This table holds around 180,000 clones, less than 85% found once. The source material was peripheral blood. The receptors originated from a woman of 80 years or more with active or convalescent COVID-19.

This sequence joins TRBV28 and TRBJ2-4; D is unclear. With 6 bases removed from V and 1 base from J, the gap between germline ends came to 13 bases. CDR1 is MDHEN, CDR2 SYDVKM, per germline. The CDR3 has 15 amino acids. The CDR3 region has the DNA TGTGCCAGCAGCCCCCCCGGCAGGGCCAAAAACATTCAGTACTTC. It is translated as CASSPPGRAKNIQYF.

J is TRBJ1-5 and V is TRBV6-5; a weak D match, TRBD1 (6 bases). This CDR3 region has 14 residues. Trimming pared 8 bases from V and 7 bases from J, leaving 18 bases between. Germline-derived CDR1 and CDR2 are MNHEY and SVGAGI. Here the CDR3 DNA reads TGTGCCAGCTCAAGTTACAGGGCGGGCCAGCCCCAGCATTTT. It codes for CASSSYRAGQPQHF.

The J gene is TRBJ1-1, the V gene TRBV7-2; no definite D call. Germline lookup yields CDR1 SGHTA and CDR2 FQGNSA. V lost 7 bases and J lost 1, with 13 bases in between. There are 14 residues in the CDR3. For the CDR3, the DNA is TGTGCCAGCACCTACGGGTACAAGAACACTGAAGCTTTCTTT. Protein: CASTYGYKNTEAFF.

The chain joins TRBV5-1 to TRBJ1-4; weak D call: TRBD1 (5 bases). The length of the CDR3 is 16 residues. Germline loops: CDR1 SGHRS, CDR2 YFSETQ. Trimming removed 5 bases from V and 3 bases from J, with 17 bases in between. The CDR3 DNA is TGCGCCAGCAGGACGAGTTCGGGGGTGGCTAATGAAAAACTGTTTTTT. Its translation is CASRTSSGVANEKLFF. The full variable domain, in which reference TRBV5-1 and TRBJ1-4 provide the parts outside the CDR3, is KAGVTQTPRYLIKTRGQQVTLSCSPISGHRSVSWYQQTPGQGLQFLFEYFSETQRNKGNFPGRFSGRQFSNSRSEMNVSTLELGDSALYLCASRTSSGVANEKLFFGSGTQLSVL.

The chain has TRBV5-1 and TRBJ1-4; 10 nucleotides agree with TRBD1. This CDR3 contains 14 residues. V lost 2 bases and J lost 7; bases outside the gene matches: 2. Germline assignment: CDR1 SGHRS and CDR2 YFSETQ. In DNA, the CDR3 is TGCGCCAGCAGCTTACGGACAGGGGGTGAAAAACTGTTTTTT. Protein product: CASSLRTGGEKLFF.

A single count supports this clone. The chain employs TRBV28 and TRBJ1-2; D may be TRBD1 (5 bases). The V end was cut by 2 bases, the J end by 3 bases, with 13 bases between. Germline V CDR1 and CDR2: MDHEN, SYDVKM. The CDR3 contains 15 residues. In nucleotides, the CDR3 is TGTGCCAGCAGTTTAACAGGCTACTGGGACTATGGCTACACCTTC. Protein sequence: CASSLTGYWDYGYTF.

This chain uses TRBV30 with TRBJ2-7; 10 bases line up with TRBD1. This CDR3 spans 14 amino acids. The germline gives CDR1 GTSNPN, CDR2 SVGIG (reference sequence). After removal of 7 bases from V and 1 base from J, the junction contained 7 bases not matched to a gene. Here the CDR3 reads CALNRGQGSYEQYF. The CDR3 DNA reads TGTGCCTTAAATCGGGGACAGGGGTCCTACGAGCAGTACTTC.

This rearrangement joins TRBV5-1 to TRBJ2-7; 16 nucleotides line up with TRBD2. This CDR3 has 17 residues. The germline V gene encodes CDR1 SGHRS and CDR2 YFSETQ. V lost 4 bases to trimming and J lost 5 bases; unmatched junction nucleotides: 9. CDR3 residues: CASSPGLAGGPRDEQYF. CDR3 DNA: TGCGCCAGCAGCCCGGGACTAGCGGGAGGGCCCAGGGACGAGCAGTACTTC.

The chain carries TRBV6-5 and TRBJ2-7; 8 positions agree with TRBD1. CDR3 length: 16 amino acids. CDR1 and CDR2 (germline): MNHEY, SVGAGI. The J segment lost 1 base and the V segment lost 0 bases, leaving 5 bases of the junction unmatched. The CDR3 nucleotides read TGTGCCAGCAGTTACTCGGGACAGGCAGTGTCCTACGAGCAGTACTTC. Amino acid sequence: CASSYSGQAVSYEQYF.

V and J are TRBV11-3 and TRBJ2-7; possibly TRBD2 for D (5 bases). Germline-derived CDR1 and CDR2 are SGHNT and YENEEA. Between the trimmed V and J ends, which lost 3 bases and 5 bases, there was a span of 14 bases. This CDR3 has 14 amino acids. The CDR3 sequence is CASSFGGSLDEQYF. The CDR3, as DNA: TGTGCCAGCAGCTTTGGTGGGAGTCTTGACGAGCAGTACTTC.

The rearrangement links TRBV10-2 to TRBJ1-3, with a possible D match to TRBD1 (6 bases). Trimming removed 6 bases from V and 2 bases from J, with 11 bases in between. The CDR3 has 14 amino acids. Germline V gene lookup returns CDR1 WSHSY and CDR2 SAAADI. CDR3 nucleotide sequence: TGCGCCAGCAGCCCGGGACAAGCTGGAAACACCATATATTTT. Protein sequence: CASSPGQAGNTIYF.

V usage is TRBV10-3 and J usage is TRBJ2-1; 12 bases map to TRBD2. V trimming: 0 bases; J trimming: 4 bases; junction bases outside the gene matches: 4. The CDR3 extends over 17 amino acids. In germline, CDR1 is ENHRY, CDR2 SYGVKD. As DNA, the CDR3 is TGTGCCATCAGTGAGTCCCTAGCGGGAGGGTCTTACAATGAGCAGTTCTTC. The encoded protein is CAISESLAGGSYNEQFF.

The chain uses TRBV25-1 and TRBJ1-6, with 8 nucleotides matching TRBD1. This CDR3 is 17 amino acids long. Trimming cost V 6 bases and J 9 bases; bases outside gene matches: 16. In germline, CDR1 is MGHDK, CDR2 SYGVNS. As DNA, the CDR3 is TGTGCCAGCAGCTTTTTTGCGACAGGGGTATTTGTTTCACCCCTCCACTTT. Its protein product is CASSFFATGVFVSPLHF.

V usage is TRBV29-1 and J usage is TRBJ2-6; a weak D match, TRBD1 (5 bases). This CDR3 is built from 15 residues. The germline gives CDR1 SQVTM, CDR2 ANQGSEA. Deletions cut 2 bases from V and 4 bases from J, with 12 bases between. Here the CDR3 DNA reads TGCAGCGTTGAACTCAGGGATGACGGGGCCAACGTCCTGACTTTC. It yields the protein CSVELRDDGANVLTF.